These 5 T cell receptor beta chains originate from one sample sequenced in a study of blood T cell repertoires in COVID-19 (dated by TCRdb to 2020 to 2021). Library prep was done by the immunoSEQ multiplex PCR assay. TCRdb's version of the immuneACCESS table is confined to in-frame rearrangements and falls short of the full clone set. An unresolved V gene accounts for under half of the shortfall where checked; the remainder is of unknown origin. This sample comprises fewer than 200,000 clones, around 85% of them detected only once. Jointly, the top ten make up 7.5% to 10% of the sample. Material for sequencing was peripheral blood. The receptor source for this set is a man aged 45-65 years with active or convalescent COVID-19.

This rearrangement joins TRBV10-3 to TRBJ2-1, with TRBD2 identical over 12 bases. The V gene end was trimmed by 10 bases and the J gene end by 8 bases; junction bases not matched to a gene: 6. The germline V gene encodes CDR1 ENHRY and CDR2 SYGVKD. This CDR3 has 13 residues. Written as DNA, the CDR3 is TGTGCCACCCTAGCGGGAGGGCCTGATGAGCAGTTCTTC. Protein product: CATLAGGPDEQFF.

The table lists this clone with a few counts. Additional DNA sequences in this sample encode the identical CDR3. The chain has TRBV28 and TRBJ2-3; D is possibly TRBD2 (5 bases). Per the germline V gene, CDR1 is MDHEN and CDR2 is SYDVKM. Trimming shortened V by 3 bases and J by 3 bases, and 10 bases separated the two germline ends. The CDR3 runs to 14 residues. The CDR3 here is CASSFREGTDTQYF. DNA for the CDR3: TGTGCCAGCAGTTTCCGCGAGGGAACAGATACGCAGTATTTT. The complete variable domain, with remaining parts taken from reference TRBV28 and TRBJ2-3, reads DVKVTQSSRYLVKRTGEKVFLECVQDMDHENMFWYRQDPGLGLRLIYFSYDVKMKEKGDIPEGYSVSREKKERFSLILESASTNQTSMYLCASSFREGTDTQYFGPGTRLTVL.

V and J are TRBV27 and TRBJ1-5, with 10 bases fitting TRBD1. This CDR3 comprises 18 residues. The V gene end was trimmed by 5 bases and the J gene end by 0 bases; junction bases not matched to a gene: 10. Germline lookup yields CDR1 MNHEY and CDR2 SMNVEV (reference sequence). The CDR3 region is CASSPLPGQGTSNQPQHF. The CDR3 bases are TGTGCCAGCAGTCCCCTACCGGGACAGGGGACTAGCAATCAGCCCCAGCATTTT.

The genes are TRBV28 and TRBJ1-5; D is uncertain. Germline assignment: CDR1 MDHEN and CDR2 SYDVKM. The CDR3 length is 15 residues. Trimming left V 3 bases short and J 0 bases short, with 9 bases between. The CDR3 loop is CASSLGSYSNQPQHF. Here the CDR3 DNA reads TGTGCCAGCAGTTTGGGCAGCTATAGCAATCAGCCCCAGCATTTT.

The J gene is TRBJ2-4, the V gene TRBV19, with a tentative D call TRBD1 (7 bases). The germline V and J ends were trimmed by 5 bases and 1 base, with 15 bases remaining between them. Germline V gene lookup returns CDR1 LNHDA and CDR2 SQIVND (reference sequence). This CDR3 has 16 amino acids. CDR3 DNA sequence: TGTGCCAGTAGTTCCCCAGGGGGGCAGGCCAAAAACATTCAGTACTTC. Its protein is CASSSPGGQAKNIQYF. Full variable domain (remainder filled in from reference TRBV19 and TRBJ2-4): DGGITQSPKYLFRKEGQNVTLSCEQNLNHDAMYWYRQDPGQGLRLIYYSQIVNDFQKGDIAEGYSVSREKKESFPLTVTSAQKNPTAFYLCASSSPGGQAKNIQYFGAGTRLSVL.